This T cell receptor (beta chain) was sequenced during a study of cytomegalovirus exposure and HLA in healthy donors. Study-wide findings and caveats: A prior analysis recorded that most TCR beta V segments were productive about 87% or about 30% of the time. Compared with the roughly 700-donor mean, an Asian-associated ancestry cluster reportedly had fewer N-insertions, according to a later analysis. HLA alleles showed associations with 16,951 TCR beta sequences in a later analysis, at a 0.05 false discovery rate.

13 Jbeta primers and 60 Vbeta primers were used for the PCR. Method: immunoSEQ multiplex PCR; TCRdb's copy keeps in-frame clones and lacks some. The table has under 55,000 clones, approximately 73% seen once; the top ten hold 2.5% to 3%. The table lists this clone with a few counts. Its antigen is still unknown. The CDR3 is made up of 13 amino acids. Germline CDR1 reads KGHSH; CDR2 reads LQKENI. V dropped 6 bases and J dropped 1 base, with 9 bases sitting between them. Sample: PBMCs. The rearrangement joins TRBV18 to TRBJ1-1, with D possibly being TRBD1 (5 bases). This TCR came from a man between 18 and 35 years old in good health and CMV-seronegative. The CDR3 region is CASSSTGNTEAFF. Here the CDR3 DNA reads TGTGCCAGCTCGTCCACAGGGAACACTGAAGCTTTCTTT.